This record looks at one T cell receptor beta chain sequence and its context. The antigen is unknown. This entry comes from a study of beta chain features in type 1 diabetes. Turning to the study itself: Similarity in age, gender and cell yields was seen between patients and healthy donors. Study-wide results and limits: Equally in patients and controls, PCR might preferentially amplify shorter templates. Significant though moderate, a shortening of TCRB CDR3s appeared in all four CD4+ subsets of Type 1 diabetes patients.

The sequenced template was cDNA made from the entire isolated RNA. Repertoires were generated with immunoSEQ multiplex PCR, while TCRdb's copy carries only in-frame clones and drops some. The sample yields 400,000 to 600,000 clones, around 28% seen once. Every single donor gave one heparinised blood draw, and these averaged roughly 120 mL. The CDR3 has 11 amino acids. V lost 4 bases and J 5 bases, leaving 9 bases between the germline ends. Per the germline V gene, CDR1 is DFQATT and CDR2 is SNEGSKA (reference sequence). This TCR was recovered from a man younger than 35 in good health. The V and J genes are TRBV20-1 and TRBJ2-7, with D unclear. The sample consisted of naive CD4+ T cells from blood. CDR3: CSATDRDEQYF. DNA for the CDR3: TGCAGTGCTACCGATCGGGACGAGCAGTACTTC.